Listed here are 3 T cell receptor beta chains from one sample, sequenced in a study of blood T cells in healthy people across ages. The use of a sample-barcoded 5' primer and a J-beta primer mix characterized a second PCR of about 7 to 12 cycles. TCRdb called the 5' RACE reads again in MiXCR, with one record for every CDR3 protein. The sample holds about 1.8 million distinct CDR3 sequences, about 50% seen once. Source material: blood. Receptor source: a woman between 40 and 50 years old in good health.

A few counts support this clonotype. V and J are TRBV28 and TRBJ2-7; D possibly corresponds to TRBD1 (6 bases). Germline CDR1 and CDR2: MDHEN and SYDVKM. CDR3 length: 15 amino acids. V was trimmed by 7 bases and J by 0 bases, leaving 16 bases between them. CDR3 residues: CASIETGRYSYEQYF. The CDR3 nucleotides are TGTGCCAGCATAGAGACAGGTCGATACTCCTACGAGCAGTACTTC. The variable domain in full, with the rest retrieved from reference TRBV28 and TRBJ2-7, is DVKVTQSSRYLVKRTGEKVFLECVQDMDHENMFWYRQDPGLGLRLIYFSYDVKMKEKGDIPEGYSVSREKKERFSLILESASTNQTSMYLCASIETGRYSYEQYFGPGTRLTVT.

The rearrangement uses TRBV7-2 and TRBJ2-4; D not resolved. Germline V CDR1 and CDR2: SGHTA, FQGNSA. The ends were cut back, 4 bases at V and 1 base at J, with 8 bases in the middle. This CDR3 comprises 14 residues. CDR3 coding DNA: TGTGCCAGCAGCTCCCCTTGGGCCAAAAACATTCAGTACTTC. Protein: CASSSPWAKNIQYF.

This sequence joins TRBV7-9 and TRBJ1-4; 8 bases are shared with TRBD1. CDR1 is SEHNR, CDR2 FQNEAQ, per germline (reference sequence). The CDR3 totals 18 residues. J lost 7 bases, V lost 3 bases, and 16 bases had no gene match. CDR3 in DNA: TGTGCCAGCAGCTTCTCCAGGACAGGGAAGGGACATTTTGAAAAACTGTTTTTT. It yields the protein CASSFSRTGKGHFEKLFF.